These 30 T cell receptor beta chains came from one sample sequenced in a study of T-cell memory formation after mild COVID-19. Using its own MiXCR run on the 5' RACE reads, TCRdb lists one record per CDR3 protein. The sample contains 450,000 or so distinct CDR3 sequences, more than 20% of which appear only once. Sequences were obtained from PBMCs or a T cell subset sorted from them (not recorded which). The receptors originated from an adult woman who had mild COVID-19 (a few samples of this study predate the infection). Cell type and time point are not known.

This clonotype was picked up a small number of times. This chain connects TRBV12-3 or TRBV12-4 to TRBJ2-6; a possible D gene is TRBD1 (6 bases). The CDR3 covers 20 residues. V lost 8 bases, J lost 1 base, and 27 bases lay in between. The CDR3 region is CASRNFGTGRRSSGANVLTF. The CDR3 DNA reads as TGTGCCAGCCGAAATTTTGGTACAGGGAGAAGATCTTCTGGGGCCAACGTCCTGACTTTC.

This clonotype was detected a few times. The chain has TRBV4-2 and TRBJ1-5; D is unresolved. V was pared by 0 bases and J by 4 bases, with 7 bases between. The CDR3 sequence is 14 residues long. Germline CDR1 is LGHNA and CDR2 is YNFKEQ. The CDR3 loop is CASSQEEGNQPQHF. The CDR3 DNA reads TGTGCCAGCAGCCAAGAGGAAGGGAATCAGCCCCAGCATTTT.

This chain joins TRBV9 and TRBJ2-1, with D perhaps TRBD2 (6 bases). This CDR3 contains 16 residues. V shed 0 bases and J shed 2 bases, with 12 bases lying between them. Germline V gives CDR1 SGDLS, CDR2 YYNGEE. CDR3 region: CASSVGRAVTYNEQFF. CDR3 sequence (DNA): TGTGCCAGCAGCGTAGGGAGGGCGGTCACCTACAATGAGCAGTTCTTC. The complete variable domain, with remaining parts taken from reference TRBV9 and TRBJ2-1, reads DSGVTQTPKHLITATGQRVTLRCSPRSGDLSVYWYQQSLDQGLQFLIQYYNGEERAKGNILERFSAQQFPDLHSELNLSSLELGDSALYFCASSVGRAVTYNEQFFGPGTRLTVL.

The table lists this clonotype with a few counts. The chain is built from TRBV25-1 and TRBJ2-3; D gene uncertain. The CDR3 has 16 amino acids. CDR1 is MGHDK and CDR2 is SYGVNS in the germline V gene. V shed 6 bases and J shed 3 bases, with 19 bases lying between them. The CDR3 DNA reads as TGTGCCAGCAGGGTCTCCAGGCCAGAGGAGACAGATACGCAGTATTTT. Translated: CASRVSRPEETDTQYF.

The table lists this clonotype with many counts. One end of the junction does not line up with germline, which may come from a read error. The chain has TRBV2 and TRBJ2-4, with 7 nucleotides matching TRBD2. Germline lookup yields CDR1 SNHLY and CDR2 FYNNEI. This CDR3 is built from 14 residues. Here the CDR3 reads CASREAGLVSIQYF. The CDR3 bases are TGTGCCAGCAGGGAAGCGGGACTGGTGAGCATTCAGTACTTC.

This clonotype has a handful of counts. CDR3 in DNA: TGCGCCAGCGCCGCATCAACCTCCTCCTATGGCTACACCTTC. This codes for CASAASTSSYGYTF. The chain carries TRBV10-2 and TRBJ1-2; no definite D call. The V end was cut by 8 bases, the J end by 4 bases, with 17 bases between. Per germline, CDR1 WSHSY and CDR2 SAAADI. This CDR3 has 14 residues.

The chain has TRBV6-5 and TRBJ1-2; D is ambiguous. The length of the CDR3 is 15 residues. The germline V and J ends were trimmed by 0 bases and 8 bases, with 16 bases remaining between them. The germline V gene has CDR1 MNHEY and CDR2 SVGAGI. Here the CDR3 DNA reads TGTGCCAGCAGTTACTCGACTGGCCCACTGGGCGGCTACACCTTC. Encoded protein: CASSYSTGPLGGYTF.

The V gene is TRBV18, the J gene TRBJ2-7, with TRBD1 matching over 8 bases. This CDR3 is 11 amino acids long. Germline V gene lookup returns CDR1 KGHSH and CDR2 LQKENI. V shed 9 bases and J 12 bases; nucleotides not matched to a gene: 10. Written as DNA, the CDR3 is TGTGCCAGTCTCAGGGGGCCCGGGGGGTACTTC. Encoded protein: CASLRGPGGYF.

This clonotype was recorded a few times. The chain joins TRBV5-5 to TRBJ2-3; D unclear. Per the germline V gene, CDR1 is SGHKS and CDR2 is YYEKEE (reference sequence). This CDR3 contains 15 residues. V lost 0 bases, J lost 6 bases, and 14 bases lay in between. In DNA, the CDR3 is TGTGCCAGCAGCTTGGACAGTCAACATGAGGATACGCAGTATTTT. This gives the protein CASSLDSQHEDTQYF.

The CDR3 spells CASSTGTGKDTQYF. The CDR3, as DNA: TGTGCCAGCAGCACAGGGACAGGGAAAGATACGCAGTATTTT. The chain combines TRBV9 with TRBJ2-3, with 9 bases fitting TRBD1. This CDR3 region has 14 residues. Unmatched junction bases numbered 5, after V lost 4 bases and J lost 5 bases. The germline gives CDR1 SGDLS, CDR2 YYNGEE. The full variable domain, its missing parts supplied by reference TRBV9 and TRBJ2-3, is DSGVTQTPKHLITATGQRVTLRCSPRSGDLSVYWYQQSLDQGLQFLIQYYNGEERAKGNILERFSAQQFPDLHSELNLSSLELGDSALYFCASSTGTGKDTQYFGPGTRLTVL.

The rearrangement links TRBV27 to TRBJ2-1, with D maybe TRBD2 (5 bases). The CDR3 covers 14 residues. Trimming stripped 0 bases from V and 7 bases from J, with 10 bases between. The germline gives CDR1 MNHEY, CDR2 SMNVEV (reference sequence). The CDR3 nucleotides read TGTGCCAGCAGTTTATCGGCTAGCATAAATGAGCAGTTCTTC. Amino acids: CASSLSASINEQFF.

The chain couples TRBV15 to TRBJ2-1, with D uncertain. This CDR3 has 14 amino acids. The V gene lost 0 bases and the J gene lost 1 base, with 4 bases spanning the gap. Germline assignment: CDR1 LNHNV and CDR2 YYDKDF (reference sequence). CDR3 sequence: CATSRDRSYNEQFF. The CDR3 nucleotides are TGTGCCACCAGCAGAGATAGGTCCTACAATGAGCAGTTCTTC.

The table lists this clonotype with a few counts. The chain joins TRBV27 to TRBJ2-5; possible D gene TRBD2, 5 bases. Trimming removed 0 bases at V and 5 bases at J, with 10 bases between. CDR1 and CDR2 from the germline V gene are MNHEY and SMNVEV (reference sequence). The CDR3 is 14 residues long. The CDR3 loop reads CASSLSLRAETQYF. As DNA, the CDR3 is TGTGCCAGCAGTTTATCCCTGAGGGCGGAGACCCAGTACTTC.

Only a few counts were recorded for this clonotype. J is TRBJ2-5 and V is TRBV4-1; D possibly uses TRBD1 or TRBD2 (5 bases each). CDR1 and CDR2 from the germline V gene are MGHRA and YSYEKL. The ends were cut back, 3 bases at V and 1 base at J, with 12 bases in the middle. This CDR3 is 15 amino acids long. The CDR3 sequence: CASSHYTGTQETQYF. The CDR3 bases are TGCGCCAGCAGCCATTATACGGGGACCCAAGAGACCCAGTACTTC.

This rearrangement joins TRBV29-1 to TRBJ2-1, with 10 bases lining up with TRBD2. This CDR3 spans 14 amino acids. Trimming removed 6 bases from V and 9 bases from J; junction bases left unmatched: 11. Germline V gene sequence: CDR1 SQVTM, CDR2 ANQGSEA. CDR3 sequence (DNA): TGCAGCGTCCAAGGGCTAGCGGGAGAGGTTGAGCAGTTCTTC. Amino acids: CSVQGLAGEVEQFF.

This clonotype was found once. CDR3 bases: TGTGCCAGCAGCCTAGCGGGGGTTGCAGATACGCAGTATTTT. Translated: CASSLAGVADTQYF. J is TRBJ2-3 and V is TRBV6-1; 10 bases are shared with TRBD2. CDR1 is MNHNS, CDR2 SASEGT, per germline. Trimming cost V 6 bases and J 4 bases; bases outside gene matches: 4. This CDR3 has 14 residues.

This sequence joins TRBV5-1 and TRBJ2-2, with D maybe TRBD2 (5 bases). This CDR3 comprises 16 residues. Trimming left V 4 bases short and J 5 bases short, with 18 bases between. From germline, CDR1 is SGHRS and CDR2 YFSETQ. CDR3 sequence reads: CASSGGPGSGTGELFF. CDR3 DNA: TGCGCCAGCAGCGGAGGACCGGGGTCCGGAACCGGGGAGCTGTTTTTT.

This chain connects TRBV6-1 to TRBJ2-5; 9 bases are a match to TRBD2. CDR3 size: 12 residues. Germline lookup yields CDR1 MNHNS and CDR2 SASEGT. Trimming removed 11 bases from V and 5 bases from J; junction bases left unmatched: 6. In nucleotides, the CDR3 is TGTGCCGGCAATAGCGGGAGTGAGACCCAGTACTTC. It codes for CAGNSGSETQYF.

Many counts were recorded for this clonotype. The rearrangement uses TRBV7-9 and TRBJ2-3; D unresolved. The germline V gene encodes CDR1 SEHNR and CDR2 FQNEAQ (reference sequence). Trimming took 1 base from V and 4 from J, leaving 9 bases between them. The CDR3 runs to 14 residues. This CDR3 is CASSLVVAPDTQYF. The CDR3 bases are TGTGCCAGCAGCTTAGTGGTGGCACCAGATACGCAGTATTTT.

The CDR3 DNA is TGTGCCAGCAGTTATGTTGAGAATCAGCCCCAGCATTTT. Its protein is CASSYVENQPQHF. The chain has TRBV6-2 or TRBV6-3 and TRBJ1-5; no clear D gene. The length of the CDR3 is 13 residues. Germline V gives CDR1 MNHEY, CDR2 SVGEGT. The V end was cut by 3 bases, the J end by 4 bases, with 7 bases between.

This clonotype was counted a few times. The chain joins TRBV12-3 or TRBV12-4 to TRBJ2-3; D is undetermined. V was cut by 10 bases and J by 8 bases, with 10 bases left in between. This CDR3 has 10 amino acids. The CDR3, as DNA: TGTGCCACCGAGGAACTTACGCAGTATTTT. It translates to CATEELTQYF.

DNA of the CDR3: TGTGCCAGCAGTTTATTTCGGACAGGGGTTTTAGACACTGAAGCTTTCTTT. It codes for CASSLFRTGVLDTEAFF. This chain joins TRBV12-3 or TRBV12-4 and TRBJ1-1; 9 bases agree with TRBD1. V lost 2 bases, J lost 3 bases, and 10 bases stayed unmatched. The CDR3 contains 17 residues.

This clonotype appeared a single time. For the CDR3, the DNA is TGTGCCAGCAGCTTATATCGGCCTTTGAACACTGAAGCTTTCTTT. It codes for CASSLYRPLNTEAFF. V and J are TRBV7-2 and TRBJ1-1, with no clear D. Trimming pared 2 bases from V and 0 bases from J, leaving 10 bases between. Germline V gene data show CDR1 as SGHTA and CDR2 as FQGNSA. CDR3 length equals 15 residues. The whole variable domain, remainder taken from reference TRBV7-2 and TRBJ1-1, is GAGVSQSPSNKVTEKGKDVELRCDPISGHTALYWYRQSLGQGLEFLIYFQGNSAPDKSGLPSDRFSAERTGGSVSTLTIQRTQQEDSAVYLCASSLYRPLNTEAFFGQGTRLTVV.

V gene TRBV5-1 combines with J gene TRBJ1-4; 9 bases are shared with TRBD1. V was pared by 4 bases and J by 5 bases, with 9 bases of the junction left unmatched. The germline V gene has CDR1 SGHRS and CDR2 YFSETQ. This CDR3 contains 16 residues. The CDR3 spells CASSKDRGYLNEKLFF. The CDR3 nucleotides read TGCGCCAGCAGCAAGGACAGGGGTTACCTAAATGAAAAACTGTTTTTT.

This chain links TRBV12-3 or TRBV12-4 with TRBJ1-5; 8 nucleotides agree with TRBD1. This CDR3 is 14 amino acids long. V lost 4 bases and J lost 4; bases outside the gene matches: 3. CDR3: CASSSRTGNQPQHF. CDR3 sequence (DNA): TGTGCCAGCAGTTCCCGGACAGGGAATCAGCCCCAGCATTTT.

This chain links TRBV7-9 with TRBJ1-2; D ambiguous. The germline V gene has CDR1 SEHNR and CDR2 FQNEAQ (reference sequence). CDR3 length equals 13 residues. Between the trimmed V and J ends, which lost 0 bases and 8 bases, there was a span of 10 bases. The CDR3 coding sequence is TGTGCCAGCAGCTTAGCTCAAGGTCGGGGCTACACCTTC. As protein: CASSLAQGRGYTF.

J is TRBJ1-1 and V is TRBV28; TRBD1 aligns across 7 bases. This CDR3 spans 13 amino acids. CDR1 is MDHEN, CDR2 SYDVKM, per germline. Germline trimming cut 3 bases from V and 3 bases from J; bases unmatched to any gene: 1. CDR3 bases: TGTGCCAGCAGTTTCCAGGGGGACACTGAAGCTTTCTTT. It specifies CASSFQGDTEAFF.

This chain connects TRBV4-1 to TRBJ2-7; D is uncertain. In germline, CDR1 is MGHRA, CDR2 YSYEKL. Trimming pared 0 bases from V and 7 bases from J, leaving 10 bases between. The length of the CDR3 is 13 residues. The CDR3, as DNA: TGCGCCAGCAGCCAAGATAGGATTGAAGAGCAGTACTTC. This gives the protein CASSQDRIEEQYF.

The chain joins TRBV5-1 to TRBJ1-1; D perhaps matches TRBD1 (5 bases). This CDR3 region has 15 residues. Trimming pared 1 base from V and 0 bases from J, leaving 10 bases between. Germline CDR1 and CDR2: SGHRS and YFSETQ. This CDR3 reads CASSLQGTMNTEAFF. As DNA, the CDR3 is TGCGCCAGCAGCTTGCAAGGGACCATGAACACTGAAGCTTTCTTT.

This chain connects TRBV28 to TRBJ2-5, with 8 bases identical to TRBD2. CDR1 is MDHEN and CDR2 is SYDVKM in the germline V gene. CDR3 size: 15 residues. The V and J ends lost 8 bases and 3 bases, in that order; junction bases with no gene match: 11. DNA of the CDR3: TGTGCCAGCTCAGTAGGGATTAGCGGGGAAGAGACCCAGTACTTC. This codes for CASSVGISGEETQYF.